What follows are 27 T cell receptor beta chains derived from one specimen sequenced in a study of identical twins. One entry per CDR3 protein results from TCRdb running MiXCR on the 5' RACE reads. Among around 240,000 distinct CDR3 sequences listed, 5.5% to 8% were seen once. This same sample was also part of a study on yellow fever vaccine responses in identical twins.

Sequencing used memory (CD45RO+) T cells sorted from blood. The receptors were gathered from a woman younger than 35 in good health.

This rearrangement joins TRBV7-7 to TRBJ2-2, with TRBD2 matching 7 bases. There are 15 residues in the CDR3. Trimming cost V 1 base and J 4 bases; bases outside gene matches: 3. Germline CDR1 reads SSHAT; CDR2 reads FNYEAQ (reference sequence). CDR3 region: CASSLELAPTGELFF. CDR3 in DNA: TGTGCCAGCAGCTTAGAACTAGCGCCCACCGGGGAGCTGTTTTTT.

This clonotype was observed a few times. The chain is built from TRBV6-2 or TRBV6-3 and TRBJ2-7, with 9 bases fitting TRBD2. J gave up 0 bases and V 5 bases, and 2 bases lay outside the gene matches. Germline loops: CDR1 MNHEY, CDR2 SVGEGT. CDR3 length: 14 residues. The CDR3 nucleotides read TGTGCCAGCAGTCGACTAGCGGACTCCTACGAGCAGTACGTC. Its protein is CASSRLADSYEQYV.

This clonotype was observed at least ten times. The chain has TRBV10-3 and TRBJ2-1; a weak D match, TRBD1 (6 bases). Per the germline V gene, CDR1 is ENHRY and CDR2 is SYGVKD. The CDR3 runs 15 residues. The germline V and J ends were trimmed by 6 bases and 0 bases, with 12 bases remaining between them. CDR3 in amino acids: CAIRVQGSSYNEQFF. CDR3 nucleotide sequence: TGTGCCATCAGAGTACAGGGTAGCTCCTACAATGAGCAGTTCTTC.

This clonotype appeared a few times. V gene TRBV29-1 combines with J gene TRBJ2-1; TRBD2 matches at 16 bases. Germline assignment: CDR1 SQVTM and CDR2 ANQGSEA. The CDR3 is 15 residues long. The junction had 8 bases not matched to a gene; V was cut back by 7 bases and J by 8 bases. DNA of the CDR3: TGCAGCGGTGTATTCGGGACTAGCGGGAGGGATGAGCAGTTCTTC. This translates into CSGVFGTSGRDEQFF.

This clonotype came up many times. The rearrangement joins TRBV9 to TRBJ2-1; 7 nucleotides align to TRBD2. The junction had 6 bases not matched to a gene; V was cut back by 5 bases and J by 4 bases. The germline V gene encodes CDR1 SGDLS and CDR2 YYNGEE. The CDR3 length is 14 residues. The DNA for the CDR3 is TGTGCCAGCAGTCAAGGTAGCGGGTACAATGAGCAGTTCTTC. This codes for CASSQGSGYNEQFF.

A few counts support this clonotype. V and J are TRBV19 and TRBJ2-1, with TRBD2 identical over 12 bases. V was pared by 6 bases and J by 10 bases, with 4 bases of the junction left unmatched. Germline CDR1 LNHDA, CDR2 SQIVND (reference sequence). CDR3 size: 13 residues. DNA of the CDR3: TGTGCCAGTAGCCGACTAGCGGGAGTGGAGCAGTTCTTC. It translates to CASSRLAGVEQFF. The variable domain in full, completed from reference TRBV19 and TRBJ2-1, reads DGGITQSPKYLFRKEGQNVTLSCEQNLNHDAMYWYRQDPGQGLRLIYYSQIVNDFQKGDIAEGYSVSREKKESFPLTVTSAQKNPTAFYLCASSRLAGVEQFFGPGTRLTVL.

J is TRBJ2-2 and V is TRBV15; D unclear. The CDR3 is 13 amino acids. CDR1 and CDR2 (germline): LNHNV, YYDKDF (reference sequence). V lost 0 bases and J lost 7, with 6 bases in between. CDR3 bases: TGTGCCACCAGCAGAGATCTTGTCGGGGAGCTGTTTTTT. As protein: CATSRDLVGELFF.

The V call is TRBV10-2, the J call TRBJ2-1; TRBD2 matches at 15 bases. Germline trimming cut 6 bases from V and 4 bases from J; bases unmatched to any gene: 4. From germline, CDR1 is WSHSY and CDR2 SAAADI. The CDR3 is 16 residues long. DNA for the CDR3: TGCGCCAGCAGATCTGGGACTAGCGGGGGGTACAATGAGCAGTTCTTC. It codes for CASRSGTSGGYNEQFF.

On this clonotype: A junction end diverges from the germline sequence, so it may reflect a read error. CDR3 coding DNA: TGTGACAGCAGCTCTAGCGGGACGGCCTCCTACAATGAGCAGTTCTTC. It encodes CDSSSSGTASYNEQFF. The chain links TRBV14 to TRBJ2-1; 9 bases agree with TRBD2. The germline CDR1 and CDR2 sequences are SGHDN and FVKESK. The CDR3 is 16 residues long.

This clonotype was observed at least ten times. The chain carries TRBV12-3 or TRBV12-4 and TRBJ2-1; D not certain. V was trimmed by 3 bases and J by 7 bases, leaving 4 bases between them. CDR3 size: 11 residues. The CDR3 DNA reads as TGTGCCAGCAGTTTTATGAATGAGCAGTTCTTC. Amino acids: CASSFMNEQFF.

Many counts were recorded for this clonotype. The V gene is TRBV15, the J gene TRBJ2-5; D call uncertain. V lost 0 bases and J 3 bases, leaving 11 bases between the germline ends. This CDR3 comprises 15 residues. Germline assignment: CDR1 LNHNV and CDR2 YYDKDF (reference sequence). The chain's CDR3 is CATSREPGREETQYF. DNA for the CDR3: TGTGCCACCAGCAGAGAACCGGGTAGGGAAGAGACCCAGTACTTC.

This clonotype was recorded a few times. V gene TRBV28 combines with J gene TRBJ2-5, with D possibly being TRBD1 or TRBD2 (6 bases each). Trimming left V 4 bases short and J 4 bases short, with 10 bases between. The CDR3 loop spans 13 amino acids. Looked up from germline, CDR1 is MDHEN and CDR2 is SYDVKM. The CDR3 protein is CASSSSGAETQYF. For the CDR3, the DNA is TGTGCCAGCAGTTCCTCGGGGGCAGAGACCCAGTACTTC.

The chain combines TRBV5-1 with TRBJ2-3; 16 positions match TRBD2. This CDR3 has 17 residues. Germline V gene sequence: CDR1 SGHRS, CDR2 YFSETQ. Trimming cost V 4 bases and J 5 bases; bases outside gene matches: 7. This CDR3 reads CASSPGLAGGPKDTQYF. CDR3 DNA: TGCGCCAGCAGCCCGGGACTAGCGGGGGGGCCTAAAGATACGCAGTATTTT.

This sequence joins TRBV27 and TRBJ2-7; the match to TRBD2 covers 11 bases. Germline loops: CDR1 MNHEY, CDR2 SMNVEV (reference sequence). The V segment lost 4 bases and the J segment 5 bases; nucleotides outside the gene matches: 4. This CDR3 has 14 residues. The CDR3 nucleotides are TGTGCCAGCAGTTCCACGGGACTAGCGGACGAGCAGTACTTC. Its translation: CASSSTGLADEQYF.

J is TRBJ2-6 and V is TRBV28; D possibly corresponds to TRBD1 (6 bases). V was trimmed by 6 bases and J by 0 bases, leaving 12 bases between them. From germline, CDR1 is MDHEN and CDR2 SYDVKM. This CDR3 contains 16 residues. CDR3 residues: CASSLGTISGANVLTF. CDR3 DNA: TGTGCCAGCAGCCTCGGGACAATCTCTGGGGCCAACGTCCTGACTTTC.

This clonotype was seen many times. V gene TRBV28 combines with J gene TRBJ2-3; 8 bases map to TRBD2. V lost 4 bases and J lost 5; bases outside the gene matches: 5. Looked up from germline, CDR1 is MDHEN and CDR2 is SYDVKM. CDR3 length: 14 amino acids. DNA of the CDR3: TGTGCCAGCAGTTCACCGGGGGGGTTAGATACGCAGTATTTT. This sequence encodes CASSSPGGLDTQYF.

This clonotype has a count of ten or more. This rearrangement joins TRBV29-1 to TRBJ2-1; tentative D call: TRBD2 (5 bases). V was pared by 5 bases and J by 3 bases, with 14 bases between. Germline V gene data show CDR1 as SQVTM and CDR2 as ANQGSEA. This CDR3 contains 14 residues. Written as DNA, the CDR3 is TGCAGCGTTTATTTGGGGAGTAACTACAATGAGCAGTTCTTC. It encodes CSVYLGSNYNEQFF.

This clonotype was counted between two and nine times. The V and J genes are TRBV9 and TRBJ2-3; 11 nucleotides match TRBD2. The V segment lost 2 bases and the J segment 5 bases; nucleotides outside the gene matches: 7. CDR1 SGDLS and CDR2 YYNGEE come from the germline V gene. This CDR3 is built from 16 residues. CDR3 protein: CASSVSSGGKRDTQYF. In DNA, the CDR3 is TGTGCCAGCAGCGTTTCTAGCGGGGGGAAAAGAGATACGCAGTATTTT. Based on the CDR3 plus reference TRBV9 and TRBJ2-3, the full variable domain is DSGVTQTPKHLITATGQRVTLRCSPRSGDLSVYWYQQSLDQGLQFLIQYYNGEERAKGNILERFSAQQFPDLHSELNLSSLELGDSALYFCASSVSSGGKRDTQYFGPGTRLTVL.

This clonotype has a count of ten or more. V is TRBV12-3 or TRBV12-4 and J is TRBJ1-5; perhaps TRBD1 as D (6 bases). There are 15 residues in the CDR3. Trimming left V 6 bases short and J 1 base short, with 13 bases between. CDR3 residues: CASSRTGLSNQPQHF. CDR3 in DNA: TGTGCCAGCAGCCGAACAGGGTTAAGCAATCAGCCCCAGCATTTT.

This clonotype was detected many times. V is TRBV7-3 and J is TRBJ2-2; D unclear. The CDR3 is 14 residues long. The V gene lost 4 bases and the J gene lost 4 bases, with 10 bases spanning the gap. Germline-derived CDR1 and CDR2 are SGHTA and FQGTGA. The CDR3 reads CASSSDPSTGELFF. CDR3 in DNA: TGTGCCAGCAGCTCGGACCCGAGCACCGGGGAGCTGTTTTTT.

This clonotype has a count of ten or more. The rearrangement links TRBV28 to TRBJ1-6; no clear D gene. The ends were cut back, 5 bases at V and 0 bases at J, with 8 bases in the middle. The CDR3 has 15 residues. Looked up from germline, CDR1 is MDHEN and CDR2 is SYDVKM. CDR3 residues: CASSPWSSYNSPLHF. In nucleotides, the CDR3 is TGTGCCAGCAGTCCCTGGAGCTCCTATAATTCACCCCTCCACTTT.

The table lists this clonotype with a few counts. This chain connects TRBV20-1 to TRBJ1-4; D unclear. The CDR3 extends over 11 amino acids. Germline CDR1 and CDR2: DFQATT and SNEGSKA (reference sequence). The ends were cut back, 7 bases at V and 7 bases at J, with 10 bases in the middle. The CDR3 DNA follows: TGCAGTGGCAGGTCCGCTGAAAAACTGTTTTTT. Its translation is CSGRSAEKLFF.

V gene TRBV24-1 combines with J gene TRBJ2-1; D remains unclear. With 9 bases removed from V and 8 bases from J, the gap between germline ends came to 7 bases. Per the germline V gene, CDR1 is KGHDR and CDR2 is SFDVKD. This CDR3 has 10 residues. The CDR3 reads CATGTDEQFF. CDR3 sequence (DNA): TGTGCCACCGGCACGGATGAGCAGTTCTTC.

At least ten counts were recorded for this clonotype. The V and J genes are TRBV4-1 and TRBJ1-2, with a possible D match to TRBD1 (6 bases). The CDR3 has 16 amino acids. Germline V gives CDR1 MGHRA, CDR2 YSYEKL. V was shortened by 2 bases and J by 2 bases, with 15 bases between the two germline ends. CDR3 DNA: TGCGCCAGCAGCCAATTCGGTCCAGGGGTCAACTATGGCTACACCTTC. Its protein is CASSQFGPGVNYGYTF.

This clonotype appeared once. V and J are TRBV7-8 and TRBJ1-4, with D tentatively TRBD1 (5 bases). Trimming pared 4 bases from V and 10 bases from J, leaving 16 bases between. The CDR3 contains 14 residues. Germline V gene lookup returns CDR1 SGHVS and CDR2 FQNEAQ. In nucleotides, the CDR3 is TGTGCCAGCAGCTCCGGGCCGGGGCCGAGAAAACTGTTTTTT. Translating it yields CASSSGPGPRKLFF.

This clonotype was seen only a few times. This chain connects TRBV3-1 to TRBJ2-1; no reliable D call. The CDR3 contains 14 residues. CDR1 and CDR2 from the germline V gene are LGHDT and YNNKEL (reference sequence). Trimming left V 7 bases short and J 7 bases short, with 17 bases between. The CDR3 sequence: CASINQASGNEQFF. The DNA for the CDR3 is TGTGCCAGCATAAACCAAGCCTCCGGAAATGAGCAGTTCTTC.

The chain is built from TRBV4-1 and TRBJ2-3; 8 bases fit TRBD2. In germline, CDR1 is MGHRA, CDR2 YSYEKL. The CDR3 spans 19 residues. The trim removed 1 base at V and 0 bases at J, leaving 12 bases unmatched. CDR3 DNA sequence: TGCGCCAGCAGCCAAGCGGGTTTTCTTAGCGGGGCTAGCACAGATACGCAGTATTTT. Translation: CASSQAGFLSGASTDTQYF.